The 22 T cell receptor beta chains presented below share a single source sample, sequenced in a study of cytomegalovirus exposure and HLA in healthy donors. A multiplex PCR was run with 60 Vbeta primers and 13 Jbeta primers. The table came from immunoSEQ multiplex PCR; TCRdb's copy has only in-frame clones and leaves some out. The sample's table shows more than 130,000 clones. The sequenced sample consisted of PBMCs. These receptors all stem from a man aged 35 to 55 in good health and CMV-seronegative.

The CDR3 nucleotides read TGTGCCAGCAGCTTGGCAGGGCAGGGGAAACGCACTGAAGCTTTCTTT. It yields the protein CASSLAGQGKRTEAFF. This rearrangement joins TRBV5-6 to TRBJ1-1; D is perhaps TRBD1 (6 bases). The V gene's germline CDR1 is SGHDT and CDR2 YYEEEE. This CDR3 spans 16 amino acids. Between the trimmed V and J ends, which lost 0 bases and 4 bases, there was a span of 16 bases.

This chain joins TRBV9 and TRBJ2-1; D is perhaps TRBD1 (6 bases). The CDR3 contains 15 residues. Germline V lookup: CDR1 SGDLS, CDR2 YYNGEE. V dropped 3 bases and J dropped 2 bases, with 12 bases sitting between them. CDR3 in DNA: TGTGCCAGCAGCGGGGGGCCTGGGGCCTACAATGAGCAGTTCTTC. The encoded protein is CASSGGPGAYNEQFF.

This chain connects TRBV2 to TRBJ2-1; 10 nucleotides align to TRBD2. CDR3 length: 15 amino acids. V dropped 7 bases and J dropped 7; count of bases not matched to a gene: 10. CDR1 SNHLY and CDR2 FYNNEI come from the germline V gene. The CDR3 DNA reads as TGTGCCAGCACCGATTCTAGCGGGGGTTGGAATGAGCAGTTCTTC. It codes for CASTDSSGGWNEQFF.

The chain employs TRBV7-9 and TRBJ1-2, with D unresolved. The germline V and J ends were trimmed by 5 bases and 8 bases, with 12 bases remaining between them. Germline V gene sequence: CDR1 SEHNR, CDR2 FQNEAQ (reference sequence). This CDR3 has 12 amino acids. The CDR3 DNA is TGTGCCAGCAGCCCCGGTAGTAGCGGCTACACCTTC. Its translation is CASSPGSSGYTF.

This chain links TRBV19 with TRBJ2-7, with TRBD1 as a possible D gene (5 bases). V was cut by 2 bases and J by 2 bases, with 7 bases left in between. CDR3 length equals 13 residues. CDR1 and CDR2 (germline): LNHDA, SQIVND (reference sequence). The CDR3 region is CASSIPGTYEQYF. In DNA form, the CDR3 reads TGTGCCAGTAGTATACCAGGGACCTACGAGCAGTACTTC.

This rearrangement joins TRBV7-3 to TRBJ1-6, with D possibly being TRBD1 (5 bases). CDR3 length: 17 amino acids. V was cut by 1 base and J by 0 bases, with 10 bases left in between. Germline V gives CDR1 SGHTA, CDR2 FQGTGA. In DNA form, the CDR3 reads TGTGCCAGCAGCTTAAGACAGCTATCCTCCTATAATTCACCCCTCCACTTT. It yields the protein CASSLRQLSSYNSPLHF.

This chain connects TRBV2 to TRBJ2-2; 8 bases are a match to TRBD1. Germline V CDR1 and CDR2: SNHLY, FYNNEI. With 6 bases clipped from V and 6 bases from J, the junction kept 6 bases outside the gene matches. The CDR3 runs to 14 residues. CDR3 sequence (DNA): TGTGCCAGCAGGTACGGGACAGGTCCCGGGGAGCTGTTTTTT. Translation: CASRYGTGPGELFF.

CDR3 bases: TGCGCCAGCAGCGGCAGGCAGGGGAACCAAGAGACCCAGTACTTC. It is translated as CASSGRQGNQETQYF. The gene calls are TRBV5-1 and TRBJ2-5, with a weak D call TRBD1 (6 bases). Germline loops: CDR1 SGHRS, CDR2 YFSETQ. V shed 4 bases and J shed 0 bases, with 13 bases lying between them. The CDR3 totals 15 residues.

This rearrangement joins TRBV29-1 to TRBJ1-5; unclear D gene. CDR3 length: 15 amino acids. The germline V gene has CDR1 SQVTM and CDR2 ANQGSEA. The V end lost 6 bases, the J end lost 2 bases, and 17 bases lay between the germline ends. The CDR3 DNA reads TGCAGCGTACGGCTTTCGGGGTTCGGCAATCAGCCCCAGCATTTT. Amino acid sequence: CSVRLSGFGNQPQHF.

The V and J genes are TRBV5-1 and TRBJ2-6; TRBD2 agrees at 9 bases. The V gene's germline CDR1 is SGHRS and CDR2 YFSETQ. CDR3 length equals 19 residues. With V trimmed by 4 bases and J by 3 bases, 14 bases remained unmatched. In nucleotides, the CDR3 is TGCGCCAGCAGCACCCCCCTCGGGCTAGCGGGGAGTGGGGCCAACGTCCTGACTTTC. Translating gives CASSTPLGLAGSGANVLTF.

This chain uses TRBV19 with TRBJ1-5; 7 bases align to TRBD1. The germline gives CDR1 LNHDA, CDR2 SQIVND (reference sequence). V lost 5 bases to trimming and J lost 11 bases; unmatched junction nucleotides: 15. The CDR3 length is 15 residues. The CDR3 protein is CASSDPGQPPSAQHF. As DNA, the CDR3 is TGTGCCAGTAGTGACCCGGGACAGCCCCCCTCGGCCCAGCATTTT.

The rearrangement joins TRBV7-8 to TRBJ2-5; tentative D call: TRBD2 (6 bases). This CDR3 has 15 residues. Germline V gives CDR1 SGHVS, CDR2 FQNEAQ. V dropped 1 base and J dropped 3 bases, with 12 bases sitting between them. The CDR3 coding sequence is TGTGCCAGCAGCTTAGACGGCGGGGAAGAAGAGACCCAGTACTTC. Amino acid sequence: CASSLDGGEEETQYF.

The chain is built from TRBV7-2 and TRBJ2-7; no firm D call. The CDR3 sequence is 14 residues long. Trimming removed 5 bases from V and 4 bases from J, with 15 bases in between. Per the germline V gene, CDR1 is SGHTA and CDR2 is FQGNSA. CDR3 nucleotides: TGTGCCAGCAGCGAGCCTACTTGGTCGTACGAGCAGTACTTC. Translating gives CASSEPTWSYEQYF.

V and J are TRBV27 and TRBJ2-3; D is unclear. The CDR3 length is 15 residues. With 0 bases removed from V and 0 bases from J, the gap between germline ends came to 7 bases. Germline V gives CDR1 MNHEY, CDR2 SMNVEV (reference sequence). The CDR3 nucleotides read TGTGCCAGCAGTTTATCGTCGTCTAGCACAGATACGCAGTATTTT. It is translated as CASSLSSSSTDTQYF.

This chain links TRBV4-3 with TRBJ2-7, with 12 positions matching TRBD1. Germline V gives CDR1 LGHNA, CDR2 YSLEER. With 3 bases clipped from V and 4 bases from J, the junction kept 7 bases outside the gene matches. This CDR3 contains 16 residues. CDR3 nucleotides: TGCGCCAGCAGCCATGGGACAGGGGGCGAGAGTTACGAGCAGTACTTC. Residues: CASSHGTGGESYEQYF.

V and J are TRBV19 and TRBJ1-2; no definite D call. The CDR3 is made up of 16 amino acids. Germline V gene sequence: CDR1 LNHDA, CDR2 SQIVND (reference sequence). V lost 7 bases and J lost 2, with 20 bases in between. The CDR3 reads CASTLGRGAENYGYTF. CDR3 coding DNA: TGTGCCAGTACCCTCGGTCGAGGAGCAGAGAACTATGGCTACACCTTC. Supplemented by reference TRBV19 and TRBJ1-2, the full variable domain reads DGGITQSPKYLFRKEGQNVTLSCEQNLNHDAMYWYRQDPGQGLRLIYYSQIVNDFQKGDIAEGYSVSREKKESFPLTVTSAQKNPTAFYLCASTLGRGAENYGYTFGSGTRLTVV.

The chain combines TRBV5-1 with TRBJ2-7; possible D gene TRBD2, 7 bases. Trimming cost V 0 bases and J 3 bases, with 16 bases left between them. The CDR3 consists of 16 residues. From germline, CDR1 is SGHRS and CDR2 YFSETQ. CDR3 sequence: CASSLEGGAPLYEQYF. The CDR3 DNA follows: TGCGCCAGCAGCTTGGAAGGGGGGGCTCCCCTCTACGAGCAGTACTTC.

The V and J genes are TRBV29-1 and TRBJ1-2, with 7 bases aligning to TRBD1. Trimming at V came to 7 bases and at J to 5 bases, leaving 10 bases not matched to a gene. Germline V gene lookup returns CDR1 SQVTM and CDR2 ANQGSEA. This CDR3 is built from 13 residues. The CDR3: CSANDRVGYGYTF. CDR3 bases: TGCAGCGCCAACGACAGGGTAGGGTATGGCTACACCTTC.

This chain links TRBV7-2 with TRBJ1-5; 10 nucleotides agree with TRBD1. The junction had 2 bases not matched to a gene; V was cut back by 5 bases and J by 7 bases. The germline V gene has CDR1 SGHTA and CDR2 FQGNSA. The length of the CDR3 is 13 residues. CDR3 protein: CASSGGQGQPQHF. As DNA, the CDR3 is TGTGCCAGCAGCGGGGGACAGGGGCAGCCCCAGCATTTT.

This chain's CDR3 is CATSGSSYNEQFF. The CDR3 DNA reads TGTGCCACCTCGGGGTCCTCGTACAATGAGCAGTTCTTC. This chain links TRBV19 with TRBJ2-1; a possible D gene is TRBD2 (5 bases). The CDR3 has 13 residues. Trimming stripped 10 bases from V and 4 bases from J, with 14 bases between. Germline loops: CDR1 LNHDA, CDR2 SQIVND (reference sequence).

The rearrangement links TRBV7-3 to TRBJ2-3; 7 nucleotides match TRBD1. The trim removed 4 bases at V and 2 bases at J, leaving 6 bases unmatched. The germline CDR1 and CDR2 sequences are SGHTA and FQGTGA. CDR3 length: 15 residues. The CDR3 loop reads CASSSTGSSTDTQYF. The CDR3 bases are TGTGCCAGCAGCTCGACAGGGAGCTCCACAGATACGCAGTATTTT.

The CDR3 DNA sequence: TGTGCCAGCAGCTTAGCGCGGATCCAAGAGACCCAGTACTTC. This translates into CASSLARIQETQYF. V usage is TRBV7-9 and J usage is TRBJ2-5; no reliable D call. CDR1 and CDR2 (germline): SEHNR, FQNEAQ (reference sequence). This CDR3 is 14 amino acids long. V lost 0 bases, J lost 1 base, and 6 bases lay in between.